The 25 T cell receptor beta chains in this list originate from one sample, sequenced in a study of cytomegalovirus exposure and HLA in healthy donors. 13 Jbeta primers and 60 Vbeta primers were used for the PCR. The assay was immunoSEQ multiplex PCR, and TCRdb's table has in-frame clones only and misses some. The table records about 120,000 clones, just over 65% of them present only once. The specimen was PBMCs. These receptors originate from a man between 18 and 29 years old in good health and CMV-seronegative.

Here the CDR3 reads CASSRLAGFIGELFF. The CDR3 DNA reads TGTGCCAGCAGTCGACTAGCGGGATTCATCGGGGAGCTGTTTTTT. V gene TRBV28 combines with J gene TRBJ2-2; 11 bases align to TRBD2. CDR1 is MDHEN, CDR2 SYDVKM, per germline. This CDR3 is built from 15 residues. J gave up 7 bases and V 5 bases, and 6 bases lay outside the gene matches.

The chain uses TRBV7-6 and TRBJ1-2; 10 nucleotides align to TRBD1. The CDR3 length is 15 residues. J gave up 9 bases and V 1 base, and 8 bases lay outside the gene matches. Germline V gene data show CDR1 as SGHVS and CDR2 as FNYEAQ. The CDR3: CASSLGGTGVRSYTF. CDR3 bases: TGTGCCAGCAGCTTAGGAGGGACAGGGGTCAGGAGCTACACCTTC.

The chain has TRBV6-5 and TRBJ1-2; the D is unclear. This CDR3 is 15 amino acids long. Germline values: CDR1 MNHEY, CDR2 SVGAGI. V lost 6 bases and J 4 bases, leaving 18 bases between the germline ends. The CDR3 loop reads CASRRDTPSAYGYTF. The CDR3 nucleotides are TGTGCCAGCAGGAGGGATACACCTTCCGCCTATGGCTACACCTTC.

The gene calls are TRBV7-9 and TRBJ2-7, with D tentatively TRBD2 (6 bases). The CDR3 is 16 amino acids. Germline assignment: CDR1 SEHNR and CDR2 FQNEAQ (reference sequence). V was pared by 3 bases and J by 2 bases, with 17 bases between. Here the CDR3 reads CASSFPTGAGAYEQYF. DNA of the CDR3: TGTGCCAGCAGCTTCCCCACTGGAGCGGGTGCCTACGAGCAGTACTTC.

The genes are TRBV9 and TRBJ1-6; TRBD1 might be the D (6 bases). V was cut by 4 bases and J by 0 bases, with 23 bases left in between. There are 20 residues in the CDR3. CDR1 is SGDLS, CDR2 YYNGEE, per germline. CDR3 region: CASSPGMGHPKGSYNSPLHF. CDR3 coding DNA: TGTGCCAGCAGCCCCGGTATGGGACACCCTAAGGGCTCCTATAATTCACCCCTCCACTTT. The full variable domain, in which reference TRBV9 and TRBJ1-6 provide the parts outside the CDR3, is DSGVTQTPKHLITATGQRVTLRCSPRSGDLSVYWYQQSLDQGLQFLIQYYNGEERAKGNILERFSAQQFPDLHSELNLSSLELGDSALYFCASSPGMGHPKGSYNSPLHFGNGTRLTVT.

The V call is TRBV2, the J call TRBJ2-7; 13 bases agree with TRBD2. The CDR3 is made up of 15 amino acids. Germline V gene lookup returns CDR1 SNHLY and CDR2 FYNNEI. V lost 4 bases to trimming and J lost 2 bases; unmatched junction nucleotides: 2. The chain's CDR3 is CASSGLAGGAYEQYF. The CDR3 region has the DNA TGTGCCAGCAGTGGACTAGCGGGAGGAGCCTACGAGCAGTACTTC.

V usage is TRBV5-1 and J usage is TRBJ2-3, with a possible D match to TRBD1 (6 bases). The CDR3 has 14 residues. CDR1 and CDR2 from the germline V gene are SGHRS and YFSETQ. V lost 7 bases, J lost 1 base, and 13 bases lay in between. CDR3 sequence reads: CASRTADRTDTQYF. Written as DNA, the CDR3 is TGCGCCAGCCGGACAGCCGATCGCACAGATACGCAGTATTTT.

Concerning this clone: This CDR3 is also generated by other DNA sequences in the sample. This chain connects TRBV5-1 to TRBJ1-1, with D perhaps TRBD1 (6 bases). The CDR3 covers 14 residues. Trimming took off 1 base at V and 1 base at J, with 8 bases between the two ends. Germline CDR1 SGHRS, CDR2 YFSETQ. Written as DNA, the CDR3 is TGCGCCAGCAGCTTGTCAGGGGCGAACACTGAAGCTTTCTTT. Residues: CASSLSGANTEAFF.

The DNA of the CDR3 is TGTGCCAGCTCCTTGGACAGACTGAACACTGAAGCTTTCTTT. The encoded protein is CASSLDRLNTEAFF. The J gene is TRBJ1-1, the V gene TRBV28, with D perhaps matching TRBD1 (6 bases). In germline, CDR1 is MDHEN, CDR2 SYDVKM. This CDR3 comprises 14 residues. V was cut by 8 bases and J by 0 bases, with 13 bases left in between.

This chain connects TRBV7-8 to TRBJ1-2; D is possibly TRBD1 (6 bases). The V gene lost 5 bases and the J gene lost 7 bases, with 11 bases spanning the gap. CDR1 is SGHVS and CDR2 is FQNEAQ in the germline V gene. This CDR3 has 12 residues. CDR3 nucleotide sequence: TGTGCCAGCAGCCAAGGGGGTGCTGGCTACACCTTC. This translates into CASSQGGAGYTF.

This chain links TRBV6-5 with TRBJ2-7; TRBD1 matches at 7 bases. This CDR3 spans 12 amino acids. V lost 6 bases to trimming and J lost 4 bases; unmatched junction nucleotides: 3. Looked up from germline, CDR1 is MNHEY and CDR2 is SVGAGI. CDR3 loop: CASRDREYEQYF. In DNA form, the CDR3 reads TGTGCCAGCAGAGACAGGGAATACGAGCAGTACTTC.

This sequence joins TRBV7-6 and TRBJ2-7, with TRBD2 matching 9 bases. The germline V gene has CDR1 SGHVS and CDR2 FNYEAQ. The V and J ends lost 5 bases and 3 bases, in that order; junction bases with no gene match: 11. The CDR3 is 16 amino acids. The CDR3 nucleotides read TGTGCCAGCAGCCCCAAATCGGCTAGCGGGAACTACGAGCAGTACTTC. It translates to CASSPKSASGNYEQYF.

Only a few counts were recorded for this clone. The chain couples TRBV29-1 to TRBJ2-7; possible D gene TRBD2, 5 bases. The V end was cut by 1 base, the J end by 3 bases, with 7 bases between. This CDR3 spans 12 amino acids. In germline, CDR1 is SQVTM, CDR2 ANQGSEA. CDR3 DNA sequence: TGCAGCGTTGAAGTCCGGGACTACGAGCAGTACTTC. The encoded protein is CSVEVRDYEQYF.

This chain joins TRBV7-2 and TRBJ2-3, with 7 bases lining up with TRBD1. With V trimmed by 4 bases and J by 7 bases, 14 bases remained unmatched. Germline assignment: CDR1 SGHTA and CDR2 FQGNSA. This CDR3 spans 16 amino acids. CDR3 sequence (DNA): TGTGCCAGCAGCTCCCAAGGGGGCATCGTCCCAAATACGCAGTATTTT. This translates into CASSSQGGIVPNTQYF.

The V call is TRBV30, the J call TRBJ2-3, with 7 bases identical to TRBD2. The J segment lost 9 bases and the V segment lost 6 bases, leaving 3 bases of the junction unmatched. Per germline, CDR1 GTSNPN and CDR2 SVGIG (reference sequence). The CDR3 is 10 residues long. This CDR3 reads CACGGGTQYF. The CDR3, as DNA: TGTGCCTGTGGGGGGGGGACGCAGTATTTT.

The CDR3 DNA reads TGTGCCAGCAGCGTAGCTCCAGAGCATGGAGCTAATGAAAAACTGTTTTTT. Translation: CASSVAPEHGANEKLFF. J is TRBJ1-4 and V is TRBV9; D is ambiguous. Trimming took 0 bases from V and 3 from J, leaving 15 bases between them. Germline V lookup: CDR1 SGDLS, CDR2 YYNGEE. The CDR3 loop spans 17 amino acids.

The chain recombines TRBV7-9 with TRBJ1-1, with D unclear. Trimming took off 0 bases at V and 0 bases at J, with 14 bases between the two ends. The germline V gene has CDR1 SEHNR and CDR2 FQNEAQ (reference sequence). The CDR3 is 17 amino acids. This CDR3 is CASSLARGIQLNTEAFF. In nucleotides, the CDR3 is TGTGCCAGCAGCTTAGCGCGGGGTATCCAGTTGAACACTGAAGCTTTCTTT.

The J gene is TRBJ2-7, the V gene TRBV28; 16 bases line up with TRBD2. The V and J ends lost 5 bases and 7 bases, in that order; junction bases with no gene match: 17. Germline V CDR1 and CDR2: MDHEN, SYDVKM. CDR3 length: 19 residues. CDR3 nucleotide sequence: TGTGCCAGCAGTCGAGTACTTATGGGACTAGCGGGGGGGCTTCGGGAGCAGTACTTC. This translates into CASSRVLMGLAGGLREQYF.

The rearrangement uses TRBV5-4 and TRBJ2-1, with 7 bases that match TRBD1. CDR1 is SGHNT, CDR2 YYREEE, per germline (reference sequence). The V segment lost 4 bases and the J segment 4 bases; nucleotides outside the gene matches: 8. The CDR3 consists of 15 residues. The CDR3 region has the DNA TGTGCCAGCAGCCTCCGACAGGGCCAATACAATGAGCAGTTCTTC. It specifies CASSLRQGQYNEQFF. Combining the CDR3 with reference TRBV5-4 and TRBJ2-1 gives the whole variable domain ETGVTQSPTHLIKTRGQQVTLRCSSQSGHNTVSWYQQALGQGPQFIFQYYREEENGRGNFPPRFSGLQFPNYSSELNVNALELDDSALYLCASSLRQGQYNEQFFGPGTRLTVL.

This clone was picked up one time. J is TRBJ2-7 and V is TRBV6-6, with D possibly being TRBD2 (5 bases). CDR3 size: 12 residues. Trimming removed 6 bases from V and 3 bases from J, with 9 bases in between. Per germline, CDR1 MNHNY and CDR2 SVGAGI (reference sequence). The CDR3 reads CASRQRSYEQYF. The CDR3 nucleotides read TGTGCCAGCAGGCAGCGGAGCTACGAGCAGTACTTC.

The chain couples TRBV11-3 to TRBJ1-5; weak D call: TRBD1 (6 bases). The CDR3 length is 12 residues. The V end was cut by 8 bases, the J end by 3 bases, with 8 bases between. Germline V gene lookup returns CDR1 SGHNT and CDR2 YENEEA. The CDR3 coding sequence is TGTGCCAGCGGGACATTCAATCAGCCCCAGCATTTT. Amino acids: CASGTFNQPQHF.

The V and J genes are TRBV6-1 and TRBJ2-3; perhaps TRBD2 as D (7 bases). V was clipped by 10 bases and J by 3 bases, with 14 bases between them. CDR3 size: 13 residues. Germline CDR1 reads MNHNS; CDR2 reads SASEGT. The CDR3: CANGEGVTDTQYF. The DNA of the CDR3 is TGTGCCAACGGGGAGGGGGTAACAGATACGCAGTATTTT.

The chain is built from TRBV28 and TRBJ1-5; D might be TRBD1 (6 bases). The germline CDR1 and CDR2 sequences are MDHEN and SYDVKM. The germline V and J ends were trimmed by 3 bases and 6 bases, with 15 bases remaining between them. The length of the CDR3 is 15 residues. CDR3 in amino acids: CASSFLGAPGQPQHF. The CDR3 DNA is TGTGCCAGCAGTTTTTTGGGGGCGCCGGGTCAGCCCCAGCATTTT.

This chain uses TRBV7-9 with TRBJ2-7; TRBD1 matches at 8 bases. Germline V gene data show CDR1 as SEHNR and CDR2 as FQNEAQ (reference sequence). V was clipped by 6 bases and J by 0 bases; unmatched bases: 7. The CDR3 totals 15 residues. For the CDR3, the DNA is TGTGCCAGCAGGAGTGGACAGGGTGGCTCCTACGAGCAGTACTTC. The encoded protein is CASRSGQGGSYEQYF.

The J gene is TRBJ1-3, the V gene TRBV11-2, with D uncertain. Germline loops: CDR1 SGHAT, CDR2 FQNNGV. The CDR3 is made up of 15 amino acids. The V end was cut by 3 bases, the J end by 8 bases, with 17 bases between. CDR3 loop: CASSFNGQAGDTIYF. Here the CDR3 DNA reads TGTGCCAGCAGCTTTAATGGGCAGGCTGGCGACACCATATATTTT.